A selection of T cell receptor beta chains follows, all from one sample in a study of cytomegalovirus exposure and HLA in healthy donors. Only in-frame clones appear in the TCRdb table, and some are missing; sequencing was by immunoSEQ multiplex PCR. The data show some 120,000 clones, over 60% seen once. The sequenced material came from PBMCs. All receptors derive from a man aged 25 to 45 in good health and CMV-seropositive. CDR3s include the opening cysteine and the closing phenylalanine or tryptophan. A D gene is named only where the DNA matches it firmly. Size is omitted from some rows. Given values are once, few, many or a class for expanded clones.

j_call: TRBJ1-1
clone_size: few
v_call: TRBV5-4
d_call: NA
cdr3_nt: TGCGCCAGCAGCCAAGAAGTACAGGGCTCTGAAGCTTTCTTT
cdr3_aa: CASSQEVQGSEAFF

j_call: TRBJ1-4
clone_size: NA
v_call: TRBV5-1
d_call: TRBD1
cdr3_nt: TGCGCCAGCAGCTTGGGACAGGGCCTAGGCGAAAAACTGTTTTTT
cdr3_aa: CASSLGQGLGEKLFF

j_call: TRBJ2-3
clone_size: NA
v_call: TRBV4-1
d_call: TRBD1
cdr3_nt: TGCGCCAGCAGCCTACAACAGGGGGCCAGCACAGATACGCAGTATTTT
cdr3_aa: CASSLQQGASTDTQYF

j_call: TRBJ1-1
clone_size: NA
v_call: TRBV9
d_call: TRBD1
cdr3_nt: TGTGCCAGCAGCTCCCGACAGGGGAACACTGAAGCTTTCTTT
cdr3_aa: CASSSRQGNTEAFF

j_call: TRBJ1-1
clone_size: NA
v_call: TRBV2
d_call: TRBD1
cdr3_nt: TGTGCCAGCAGTTCGATTTATTCGACAGGGGGAACTGAAGCTTTCTTT
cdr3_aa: CASSSIYSTGGTEAFF

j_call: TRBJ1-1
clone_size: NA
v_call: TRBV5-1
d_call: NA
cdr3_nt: TGCGCCAGCAGCTTGGCCGTAGGGGGAACTGAAGCTTTCTTT
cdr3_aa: CASSLAVGGTEAFF

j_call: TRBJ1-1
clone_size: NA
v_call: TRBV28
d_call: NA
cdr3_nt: TGTGCCAGCAGTCCCACGACAGGTCGGATAGCCACTGAAGCTTTCTTT
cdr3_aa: CASSPTTGRIATEAFF

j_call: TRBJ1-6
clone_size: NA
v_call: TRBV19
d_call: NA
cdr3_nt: TGTGCCAGTAGTATTTCCGGCCCGGGACTCCTCTATAATTCACCCCTCCACTTT
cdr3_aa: CASSISGPGLLYNSPLHF

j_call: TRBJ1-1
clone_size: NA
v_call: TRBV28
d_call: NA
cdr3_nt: TGTGCCAGCAGCCCAGACTTTTACACTGAAGCTTTCTTT
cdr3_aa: CASSPDFYTEAFF

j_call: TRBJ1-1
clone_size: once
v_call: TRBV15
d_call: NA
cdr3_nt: TGTGCCACCAGCAGAGATAGGGCGGGGGCTGAAGCTTTCTTT
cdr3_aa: CATSRDRAGAEAFF

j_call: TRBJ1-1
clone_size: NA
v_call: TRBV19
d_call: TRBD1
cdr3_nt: TGTGCCAGTAGTTGGGGGACAGGGGGCCCAAACACTGAAGCTTTCTTT
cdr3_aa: CASSWGTGGPNTEAFF

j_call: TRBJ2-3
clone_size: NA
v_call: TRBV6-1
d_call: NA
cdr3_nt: TGTGCCAGCATCCCTCCAGGGACAGATACGCAGTATTTT
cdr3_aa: CASIPPGTDTQYF

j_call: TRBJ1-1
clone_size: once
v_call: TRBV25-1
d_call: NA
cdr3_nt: TGTGCCAGCAGTGGTTGGGGGGGGCGCCGGACTGAAGCTTTCTTT
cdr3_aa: CASSGWGGRRTEAFF

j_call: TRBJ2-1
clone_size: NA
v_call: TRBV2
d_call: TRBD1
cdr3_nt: TGTGCCAGCAGTGGGGGACAGTGGAGACAGTTCTTC
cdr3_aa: CASSGGQWRQFF

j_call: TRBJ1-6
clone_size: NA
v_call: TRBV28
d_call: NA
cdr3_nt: TGTGCCAGCAGTCGCGACTCTGGGGCTTATAATTCACCCCTCCACTTT
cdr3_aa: CASSRDSGAYNSPLHF

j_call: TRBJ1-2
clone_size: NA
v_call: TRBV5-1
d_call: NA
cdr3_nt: TGCGCCAGCAGAACAGGGTCGCCCAACTATGGCTACACCTTC
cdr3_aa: CASRTGSPNYGYTF

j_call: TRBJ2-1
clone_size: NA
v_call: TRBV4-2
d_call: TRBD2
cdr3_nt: TGTGCCAGCAGCCGGGTAGCGGGGGGGTCCATTTACAATGAGCAGTTCTTC
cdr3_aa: CASSRVAGGSIYNEQFF

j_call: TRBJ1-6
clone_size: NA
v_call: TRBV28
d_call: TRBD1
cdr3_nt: TGTGCCAGCAGTTTACTAACTGACAGGGCTTCACCCCTCCACTTT
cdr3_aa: CASSLLTDRASPLHF

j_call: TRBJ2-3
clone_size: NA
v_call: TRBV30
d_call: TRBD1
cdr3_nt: TGTGCCTGGAGTGACGGACAGGATACAGATACGCAGTATTTT
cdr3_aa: CAWSDGQDTDTQYF

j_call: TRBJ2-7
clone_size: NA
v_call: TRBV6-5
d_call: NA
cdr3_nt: TGTGCCAGCAGTACGACAGGTAGCTCCTACGAGCAGTACTTC
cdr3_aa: CASSTTGSSYEQYF

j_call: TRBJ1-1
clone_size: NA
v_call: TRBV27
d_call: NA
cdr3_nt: TGTGCCAGCAGACTCACGGGCGGGGGTGACACTGAAGCTTTCTTT
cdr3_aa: CASRLTGGGDTEAFF

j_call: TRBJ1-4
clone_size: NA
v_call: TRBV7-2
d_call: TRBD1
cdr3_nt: TGTGCCAGCAGCCGAGAGCACAGGGGGGCTAATGAAAAACTGTTTTTT
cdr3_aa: CASSREHRGANEKLFF

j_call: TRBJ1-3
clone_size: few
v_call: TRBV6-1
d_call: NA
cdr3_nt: TGTGCCAGCAGTGAAAGGAGGCGATCCGGAAACACCATATATTTT
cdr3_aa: CASSERRRSGNTIYF

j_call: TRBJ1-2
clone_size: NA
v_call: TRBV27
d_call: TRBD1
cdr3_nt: TGTGCCAGCAGTATAAACCCCACAGGGGGCTACTATGGCTACACCTTC
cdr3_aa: CASSINPTGGYYGYTF

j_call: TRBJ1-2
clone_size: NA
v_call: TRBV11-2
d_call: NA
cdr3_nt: TGTGCCAGCAGCTTAGTCGGGTCCGCCAGGGTCGGTGGCTACACCTTC
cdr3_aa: CASSLVGSARVGGYTF

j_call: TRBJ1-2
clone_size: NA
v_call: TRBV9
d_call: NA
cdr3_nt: TGTGCCAGCAGCGTAGGCGGCAATTCTAACTATGGCTACACCTTC
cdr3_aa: CASSVGGNSNYGYTF

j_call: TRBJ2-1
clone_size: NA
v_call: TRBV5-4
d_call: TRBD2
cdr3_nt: TGTGCCAGCAGCCCGACTAGCGGGGGGGCCCGGAATGAGCAGTTCTTC
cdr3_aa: CASSPTSGGARNEQFF

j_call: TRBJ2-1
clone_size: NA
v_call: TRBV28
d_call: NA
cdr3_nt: TGTGCCAGCAGTACCCTCGGCGGCAATGAGCAGTTCTTC
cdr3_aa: CASSTLGGNEQFF

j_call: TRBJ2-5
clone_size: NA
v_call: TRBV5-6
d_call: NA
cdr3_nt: TGTGCCAGCAGCGACTATGAAGAGACCCAGTACTTC
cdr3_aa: CASSDYEETQYF

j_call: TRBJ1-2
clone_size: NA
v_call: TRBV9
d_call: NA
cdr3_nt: TGTGCCAGCAGTCGGGAGGAGTCGCTGGTCTATGGCTACACCTTC
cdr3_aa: CASSREESLVYGYTF

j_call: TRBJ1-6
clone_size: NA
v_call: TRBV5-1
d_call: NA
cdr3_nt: TGCGCCAGCAGCTTGGTCCTACAGCCGTATTCACCCCTCCACTTT
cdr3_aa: CASSLVLQPYSPLHF

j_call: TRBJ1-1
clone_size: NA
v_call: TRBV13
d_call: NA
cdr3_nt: TGTGCCAGCAGCTTAGGACAGAACACTGAAGCTTTCTTT
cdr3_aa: CASSLGQNTEAFF

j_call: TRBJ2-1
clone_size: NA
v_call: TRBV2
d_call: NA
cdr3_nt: TGTGCCAGCAGCCAGTCTAGAGTCTCCTACAATGAGCAGTTCTTC
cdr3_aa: CASSQSRVSYNEQFF

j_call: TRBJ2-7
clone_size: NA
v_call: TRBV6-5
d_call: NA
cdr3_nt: TGTGCCAGCAGTACCGCATGGGACTCCTCCTACGAGCAGTACTTC
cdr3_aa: CASSTAWDSSYEQYF

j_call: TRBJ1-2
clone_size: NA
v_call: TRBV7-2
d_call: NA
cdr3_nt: TGTGCCAGCAGCCCCGTTAACTATGGCTACACCTTC
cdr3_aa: CASSPVNYGYTF

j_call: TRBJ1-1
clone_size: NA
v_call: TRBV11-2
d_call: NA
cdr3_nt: TGTGCCAGCAGCCCCGGAGAAGGGGGTGAAGCTTTCTTT
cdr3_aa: CASSPGEGGEAFF

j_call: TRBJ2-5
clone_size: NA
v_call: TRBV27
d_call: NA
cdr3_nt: TGTGCCAGCAGTCGGTCCGAAGAGACCCAGTACTTC
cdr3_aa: CASSRSEETQYF

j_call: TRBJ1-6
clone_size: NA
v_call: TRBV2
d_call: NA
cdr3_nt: TGTGCCAGCAGCTCCGTTGGAGCAAATTCACCCCTCCACTTT
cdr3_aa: CASSSVGANSPLHF

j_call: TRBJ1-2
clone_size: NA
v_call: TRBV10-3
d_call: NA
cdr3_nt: TGTGCCATCAGGGGTGGAACGGACTTCTATGGCTACACCTTC
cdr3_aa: CAIRGGTDFYGYTF

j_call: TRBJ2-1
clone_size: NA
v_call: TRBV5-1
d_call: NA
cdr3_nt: TGCGCCAGCAGCTTGGGAGGGGGTGCGGGCAATGAGCAGTTCTTC
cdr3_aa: CASSLGGGAGNEQFF

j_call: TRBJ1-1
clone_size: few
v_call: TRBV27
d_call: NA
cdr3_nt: TGTGCCAGCAGTTCCCCAAAGAACACTGAAGCTTTCTTT
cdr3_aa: CASSSPKNTEAFF